The present entry profiles one T cell receptor (beta chain) with its context. No antigen is known for it. This sample stems from a study of T cell responses to AZD1222 COVID-19 vaccine. Study details: Second-dose schedules of about 4 or about 12 weeks were combined.

General observations from the study: Recipients of AZD1222 seropositive at baseline numbered only five or six. The sample set comprised mostly white British donors with more females, and clonal diversity was possibly underestimated.

V was pared by 4 bases and J by 2 bases, with 3 bases between. This CDR3 has 11 amino acids. In germline, CDR1 is SGHTA, CDR2 FQGNSA. Repertoires were generated with immunoSEQ multiplex PCR, while TCRdb's copy carries only in-frame clones and drops some. The sample comprises more than 45,000 clones, about four fifths of which are singletons, and roughly 30% rests with the top ten. The material was peripheral blood, obtained on day 0 of AZD1222 vaccination. The rearrangement links TRBV7-2 to TRBJ2-7; D remains unclear. The receptor's source is an adult in good health. The CDR3 sequence is CASSSAYEQYF. As DNA, the CDR3 is TGTGCCAGCAGCTCAGCCTACGAGCAGTACTTC.